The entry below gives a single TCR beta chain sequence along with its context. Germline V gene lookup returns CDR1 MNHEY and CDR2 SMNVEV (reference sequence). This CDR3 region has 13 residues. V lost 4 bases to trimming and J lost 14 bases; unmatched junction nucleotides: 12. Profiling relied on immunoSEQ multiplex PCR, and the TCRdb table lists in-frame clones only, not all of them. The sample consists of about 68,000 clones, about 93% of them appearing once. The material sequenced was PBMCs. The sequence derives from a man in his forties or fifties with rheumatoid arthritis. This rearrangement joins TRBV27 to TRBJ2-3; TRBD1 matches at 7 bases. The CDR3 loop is CASSWSKGADPYF. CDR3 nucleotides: TGTGCCAGCAGTTGGTCCAAGGGGGCTGACCCGTATTTT.